This T cell receptor (beta chain) comes out of a study of regulatory T cells in long-lasting Graves disease. This clonotype showed up many times. Its antigen remains unknown. General study points: Persistent-disease Graves' patients showed less TCR diversity than new cases. New patients shared fewer public clonotypes (approximately 1,000) than persistent patients did (2,741).

V lost 6 bases, J lost 0 bases, and 11 bases lay in between. This CDR3 has 14 amino acids. Time point noted: persistent/refractory GD, antithyroid drugs over 5 years with positive TRAb. Making the TCR library involved RNA that had been extracted from PBMCs. With iRepertoire HTBI primers and Arm-PCR of CDR3 regions, TCR beta libraries were built. TCRdb analysed the multiplex PCR reads with MiXCR anew, one entry per CDR3 protein. The sample lists about 470,000 distinct CDR3 sequences, roughly 21% occurring once. The sequence was obtained from a female donor with Graves disease. The starting material was peripheral blood mononuclear cells (PBMCs), obtained when the disease was refractory, from a patient treated with antithyroid drugs. The gene calls are TRBV12-3 or TRBV12-4 and TRBJ1-1; D not resolved. CDR3 nucleotide sequence: TGTGCCAGCAGCTACAATTATATGAACACTGAAGCTTTCTTT. Encoded protein: CASSYNYMNTEAFF.